A selection of T cell receptor beta chains follows, all from one sample in a study of OX40 agonist ivuxolimab in advanced cancers. Sequencing was performed with immunoSEQ multiplex PCR; in TCRdb, only in-frame clones are kept and a portion is missing. This table holds about 32,000 clones, 80% to 90% found once. Sequenced material: CD4+ or CD8+ T cells sorted from blood, taken in a trial of the OX40 agonist ivuxolimab. These receptors were collected from an adult with an advanced solid tumor such as melanoma, head and neck, liver or kidney cancer. The CDR3 runs from the conserved cysteine through the conserved F or W. Each record gives: D gene, J gene, CDR3 length, clone size, V gene, CDR3 protein, CDR3 DNA. D genes are given only for firm matches. Clone size appears in some rows only: once, few, many, or a class for an expanded clone.

>TRBD2|TRBJ2-3|16|-|TRBV11-2
CASSSRTSGGADTQYF
TGTGCCAGCAGCTCCAGGACTAGCGGGGGGGCAGATACGCAGTATTTT
>-|TRBJ2-7|13|-|TRBV27
CASSTKRDYEQYF
TGTGCCAGCAGTACTAAGCGTGACTACGAGCAGTACTTC
>-|TRBJ2-5|15|-|TRBV11-3
CASSLRRGAKETQYF
TGTGCCAGCAGCTTAAGGCGCGGGGCAAAGGAGACCCAGTACTTC
>TRBD1|TRBJ2-7|18|-|TRBV4-1
CASSQAHNPGQGNYEQYF
TGCGCCAGCAGCCAAGCTCACAATCCGGGACAGGGTAATTACGAGCAGTACTTC
>TRBD2|TRBJ2-7|14|-|TRBV19
CASSRLAGGNEQYF
TGTGCCAGTAGTAGATTAGCGGGAGGCAACGAGCAGTACTTC
>-|TRBJ2-3|13|-|TRBV9
CASSVAPGLREYF
TGTGCCAGCAGCGTAGCACCGGGACTCAGGGAGTATTTT
>-|TRBJ2-4|20|-|TRBV6-1
CASSEDRPGLILLAKNIQYF
TGTGCCAGCAGTGAAGATCGTCCGGGACTCATACTTCTAGCCAAAAACATTCAGTACTTC
>-|TRBJ2-2|15|-|TRBV7-2
CASSWDVANTGELFF
TGTGCCAGCAGCTGGGACGTTGCGAACACCGGGGAGCTGTTTTTT
>-|TRBJ1-3|14|-|TRBV19
CASSMTNSGNTIYF
TGTGCCAGTAGTATGACGAACTCTGGAAACACCATATATTTT
>-|TRBJ1-5|14|-|TRBV27
CASSATFNHQPQHF
TGTGCCAGCAGTGCCACTTTTAACCATCAGCCCCAGCATTTT
>-|TRBJ1-2|14|-|TRBV6-5
CASSGHVYNYGYTF
TGTGCCAGCAGTGGACACGTCTACAACTATGGCTACACCTTC
>-|TRBJ2-1|14|-|TRBV5-1
CASRKGGAVDEQFF
TGCGCCAGCCGAAAGGGGGGGGCCGTAGATGAGCAGTTCTTC
>-|TRBJ2-5|18|-|TRBV18
CASSPSSTAGAQRKTQYF
TGTGCCAGCTCACCCTCCTCAACGGCCGGGGCTCAGCGGAAGACCCAGTACTTC
>-|TRBJ1-2|14|-|TRBV28
CASSFGAKMYGYTF
TGTGCCAGCAGTTTTGGTGCGAAAATGTATGGCTACACCTTC
>-|TRBJ1-5|16|-|TRBV19
CASSRGTAYSNQPQHF
TGTGCCAGTAGTAGAGGGACCGCTTATAGCAATCAGCCCCAGCATTTT
>-|TRBJ1-2|13|-|TRBV28
CASTMGPDYGYTF
TGTGCCAGCACCATGGGACCGGATTATGGCTACACCTTC
>-|TRBJ1-2|12|-|TRBV10-3
CAISDRAYGYTF
TGTGCCATCAGTGACAGGGCCTATGGCTACACCTTC
>-|TRBJ2-7|11|-|TRBV20-1
CSARARIEQYF
TGCAGTGCTAGAGCCCGTATCGAGCAGTACTTC
>-|TRBJ2-1|13|-|TRBV5-4
CASSFLSYNEQFF
TGTGCCAGCAGCTTTCTCTCCTACAATGAGCAGTTCTTC
>-|TRBJ1-4|14|-|TRBV6-6
CASSPSSGRGKLFF
TGTGCCAGCAGCCCTTCGAGTGGACGTGGAAAACTGTTTTTT
>-|TRBJ1-1|15|-|TRBV28
CASIVPDSSNTEAFF
TGTGCCAGCATTGTACCGGACAGCTCGAACACTGAAGCTTTCTTT
>-|TRBJ1-4|15|-|TRBV11-2
CASSLDRAQGEKLFF
TGTGCCAGCAGCTTAGACAGGGCCCAGGGAGAAAAACTGTTTTTT
>-|TRBJ1-1|11|few|TRBV30
CAWDRSTEAFF
TGTGCCTGGGACAGATCCACTGAAGCTTTCTTT
>-|TRBJ1-5|13|-|TRBV19
CASKPNSNQPQHF
TGTGCCAGTAAACCCAATAGCAATCAGCCCCAGCATTTT
>-|TRBJ2-7|12|-|TRBV5-1
CASSLNLGEQYF
TGCGCCAGCAGCCTAAATCTAGGGGAGCAGTACTTC
>-|TRBJ2-4|14|-|TRBV30
CAWSPLGGENIQYF
TGTGCCTGGAGCCCCTTGGGCGGCGAAAACATTCAGTACTTC
>TRBD2|TRBJ2-1|15|-|TRBV15
CATSAGTRAVNEQFF
TGTGCCACCAGCGCCGGGACTAGGGCCGTCAATGAGCAGTTCTTC
>-|TRBJ2-7|16|-|TRBV7-2
CASSLGRVGRSYEQYF
TGTGCCAGCAGCTTAGGTCGGGTGGGCAGGAGCTACGAGCAGTACTTC
>-|TRBJ2-3|12|-|TRBV7-9
CASSPISDTQYF
TGTGCCAGCAGCCCTATTTCAGATACGCAGTATTTT
>-|TRBJ1-1|14|once|TRBV9
CASSPLDMRTEAFF
TGTGCCAGCAGCCCATTAGATATGAGGACTGAAGCTTTCTTT
>-|TRBJ2-5|12|-|TRBV6-6
CASTSGGETQYF
TGTGCCAGCACCTCGGGTGGGGAGACCCAGTACTTC
>TRBD1|TRBJ2-5|15|few|TRBV6-1
CASSWDRGYQETQYF
TGTGCCAGCAGTTGGGACAGGGGGTACCAAGAGACCCAGTACTTC
>TRBD1|TRBJ2-2|15|once|TRBV19
CASSRGTANTGELFF
TGTGCCAGTAGTAGGGGGACAGCGAACACCGGGGAGCTGTTTTTT
>-|TRBJ1-1|14|few|TRBV27
CASSPGQLYTEAFF
TGTGCCAGCAGTCCGGGACAACTGTACACTGAAGCTTTCTTT
>TRBD2|TRBJ2-3|15|once|TRBV2
CASSQTSGYTDTQYF
TGTGCCAGCAGCCAGACTAGCGGCTACACAGATACGCAGTATTTT
>TRBD2|TRBJ2-1|15|-|TRBV11-2
CASSSIRLAENEQFF
TGTGCCAGCAGCTCAATCAGACTAGCGGAAAATGAGCAGTTCTTC
>-|TRBJ2-3|12|-|TRBV18
CASSLSTDTQYF
TGTGCCAGCTCGCTAAGCACAGATACGCAGTATTTT
>TRBD1|TRBJ1-1|15|-|TRBV25-1
CASSDSHRGRTEAFF
TGTGCCAGCAGTGATTCCCACAGGGGGCGAACTGAAGCTTTCTTT
>-|TRBJ1-3|15|once|TRBV7-2
CASSPTGISGNTIYF
TGTGCCAGCAGCCCTACAGGGATCTCTGGAAACACCATATATTTT
>-|TRBJ2-4|17|-|TRBV11-1
CASSPRETRVAKNIQYF
TGTGCCAGCAGCCCACGTGAGACTAGGGTAGCCAAAAACATTCAGTACTTC
>TRBD1|TRBJ1-6|14|once|TRBV27
CASSPGQAKRPLHF
TGTGCCAGCAGTCCCGGACAGGCCAAAAGACCCCTCCACTTT
>TRBD2|TRBJ2-7|17|-|TRBV9
CASSSVGLAGGVGAQYF
TGTGCCAGCAGCTCTGTCGGACTAGCGGGCGGTGTGGGGGCGCAGTACTTC
>-|TRBJ2-1|11|-|TRBV29-1
CSVWGGYEQFF
TGCAGCGTTTGGGGTGGGTATGAGCAGTTCTTC
>TRBD1|TRBJ2-1|15|-|TRBV7-6
CASSPSEGALGEQFF
TGTGCCAGCAGCCCGTCAGAGGGGGCCTTAGGTGAGCAGTTCTTC
>-|TRBJ2-1|15|-|TRBV9
CASSVAGAEYNEQFF
TGTGCCAGCAGCGTAGCGGGGGCCGAGTACAATGAGCAGTTCTTC
>-|TRBJ1-2|13|-|TRBV6-6
CASSYRLGDRDTF
TGTGCCAGCAGTTACCGCCTGGGAGATAGGGATACCTTC
>-|TRBJ1-2|12|-|TRBV6-6
CASSYGGYGYTF
TGTGCCAGCAGTTACGGGGGGTACGGCTACACCTTC
>-|TRBJ2-3|11|-|TRBV10-3
CAIRKADTQYF
TGTGCCATCAGGAAAGCAGATACGCAGTATTTT
>-|TRBJ1-5|13|few|TRBV11-2
CASALNSNQPQHF
TGTGCCAGCGCTCTTAATAGCAATCAGCCCCAGCATTTT
>-|TRBJ2-7|19|-|TRBV21-1
CASKFRLSPDRELCYEQYF
TGTGCCAGCAAGTTTAGACTGTCCCCGGACAGGGAACTTTGCTACGAGCAGTACTTC
>-|TRBJ1-6|16|-|TRBV5-1
CASRRSGAGRDSPLHF
TGCGCCAGCAGAAGGTCGGGAGCGGGAAGAGATTCACCCCTCCACTTT
>-|TRBJ2-2|15|once|TRBV25-1
CASTYRGANTGELFF
TGTGCCAGCACCTACCGGGGTGCGAACACCGGGGAGCTGTTTTTT
>-|TRBJ1-1|14|once|TRBV5-5
CASSLVRENTEAFF
TGTGCCAGCAGCTTGGTCAGAGAGAACACTGAAGCTTTCTTT
>-|TRBJ2-2|16|-|TRBV5-1
CASRGNFEGPAGELFF
TGCGCCAGCAGAGGGAACTTCGAGGGACCCGCCGGGGAGCTGTTTTTT
>-|TRBJ1-4|15|-|TRBV9
CASSAAPSTVEKLFF
TGTGCCAGCAGCGCAGCTCCTTCGACGGTGGAAAAACTGTTTTTT
>-|TRBJ2-1|15|-|TRBV5-1
CASSLGSGSYNEQFF
TGCGCCAGCAGCTTGGGATCGGGGTCCTACAATGAGCAGTTCTTC
>-|TRBJ1-1|13|-|TRBV6-1
CASRGPGYGEAFF
TGTGCCAGCCGTGGGCCTGGGTATGGTGAAGCTTTCTTT
>TRBD2|TRBJ2-1|20|-|TRBV28
CASSFPLGLAGGISYNEQFF
TGTGCCAGCAGTTTCCCGTTAGGACTAGCGGGAGGTATCTCCTACAATGAGCAGTTCTTC
>TRBD2|TRBJ2-2|14|-|TRBV7-3
CASSPTSVHGELFF
TGTGCCAGCAGCCCGACTAGCGTCCACGGGGAGCTGTTTTTT